These T cell receptor beta chains were read from a single sample in a study of blood T cell repertoires in COVID-19. Assay: immunoSEQ multiplex PCR; the TCRdb copy retains only in-frame clones and omits some. The table has 85,000 to 100,000 clones, 75% to 90% seen once. Sequenced sample: peripheral blood. The receptors were sampled from a man aged 60 to 75 with acute or convalescent COVID-19. Both conserved end residues are part of each CDR3. The D gene is left open where the match is weak. Not all rows give a size; the values are once, few, many and, for expanded clones, a class.

NA	NA	TRBJ2-1	TRBV6-1	CASSDNIYNEQFF	TGTGCCAGCAGTGACAACATATACAATGAGCAGTTCTTC
NA	NA	TRBJ2-7	TRBV19	CATLDSYEQYF	TGTGCCACTCTGGACAGTTACGAGCAGTACTTC
NA	NA	TRBJ1-1	TRBV12-3/TRBV12-4	CASSFQMNTEAFF	TGTGCCAGCAGTTTTCAGATGAACACTGAAGCTTTCTTT
NA	once	TRBJ2-7	TRBV4-1	CASRQGQGHAYEQYF	TGCGCCAGCCGGCAGGGTCAGGGTCACGCCTACGAGCAGTACTTC
TRBD1	few	TRBJ2-2	TRBV5-1	CASSLVRTGETGELFF	TGCGCCAGCAGCTTGGTCAGGACAGGGGAAACCGGGGAGCTGTTTTTT
NA	NA	TRBJ1-1	TRBV9	CASSPPLTSYENTEAFF	TGTGCCAGCAGCCCTCCTTTAACCTCCTACGAAAACACTGAAGCTTTCTTT
NA	NA	TRBJ1-2	TRBV3-1/TRBV3-2	CASSQDLMAQTYGYTF	TGTGCCAGCAGCCAAGATTTGATGGCACAGACCTATGGCTACACCTTC
NA	once	TRBJ2-7	TRBV7-2	CASSLHYEQYF	TGTGCCAGCAGCTTACACTACGAGCAGTACTTC
NA	few	TRBJ1-1	TRBV3-1/TRBV3-2	CASSDNFMNTEAFF	TGTGCCAGCAGCGATAACTTCATGAACACTGAAGCTTTCTTT
TRBD2	NA	TRBJ2-3	TRBV19	CASSISGLAGEVARDTQYF	TGTGCCAGTAGTATTTCGGGACTAGCGGGAGAAGTAGCTAGAGATACGCAGTATTTT
TRBD1	NA	TRBJ1-1	TRBV29-1	CSGTGDTEAFF	TGCAGCGGGACAGGAGATACTGAAGCTTTCTTT
NA	NA	TRBJ2-2	TRBV6-2/TRBV6-3	CASSTFRANTGELFF	TGTGCCAGCAGTACATTCCGGGCGAACACCGGGGAGCTGTTTTTT
TRBD1	NA	TRBJ1-2	TRBV5-1	CASSFVQGSYGYTF	TGCGCCAGCAGCTTCGTACAGGGGAGCTATGGCTACACCTTC
NA	NA	TRBJ1-1	TRBV30	CAWNGQSNTEAFF	TGTGCCTGGAATGGACAGTCGAACACTGAAGCTTTCTTT
NA	NA	TRBJ1-1	TRBV20-1	CSASLRDGGRAFF	TGCAGTGCTAGTCTCCGGGACGGGGGAAGAGCTTTCTTT
NA	NA	TRBJ2-7	TRBV5-5	CASSLVRGSYEQYF	TGTGCCAGCAGCTTGGTCCGGGGTTCCTACGAGCAGTACTTC
TRBD1	NA	TRBJ1-2	TRBV19	CASSPTGTVNYGYTF	TGTGCCAGTAGCCCGACGGGGACAGTGAACTATGGCTACACCTTC
NA	NA	TRBJ2-3	TRBV19	CASRQGSGGDTQYF	TGTGCCAGTAGACAGGGTTCGGGGGGCGATACGCAGTATTTT
TRBD1	NA	TRBJ1-5	TRBV18	CASSRDRGDQPQHF	TGTGCCAGCTCACGGGACAGGGGGGATCAGCCCCAGCATTTT
TRBD1	NA	TRBJ1-1	TRBV7-2	CASSYGTGFSFF	TGTGCCAGCAGCTACGGGACAGGGTTTTCTTTCTTT
TRBD1	few	TRBJ1-1	TRBV3-1/TRBV3-2	CASSLQGANTEAFF	TGTGCCAGCAGCCTCCAGGGGGCTAACACTGAAGCTTTCTTT
TRBD2	NA	TRBJ2-3	TRBV7-2	CASSLRTSSPDTQYF	TGTGCCAGCAGCCTCAGGACTAGCTCGCCAGATACGCAGTATTTT
NA	NA	TRBJ1-2	TRBV2	CARGRGNYGYTF	TGTGCCAGGGGGAGGGGTAACTATGGCTACACCTTC
TRBD1	NA	TRBJ1-6	TRBV20-1	CSASTGTGSSPLHF	TGCAGTGCTAGTACCGGGACAGGGAGTTCACCCCTCCACTTT
TRBD1	NA	TRBJ2-1	TRBV7-8	CASSLSRTGGLNEQFF	TGTGCCAGCAGCTTATCCAGGACAGGGGGCCTTAATGAGCAGTTCTTC
TRBD1	NA	TRBJ2-7	TRBV19	CASSIGTGNYEQYF	TGTGCCAGTAGCATCGGGACAGGGAACTACGAGCAGTACTTC
TRBD2	NA	TRBJ2-1	TRBV6-1	CASSEPAGYNEQFF	TGTGCCAGCAGTGAACCAGCGGGATATAATGAGCAGTTCTTC
NA	NA	TRBJ1-1	TRBV2	CASIAQQYTEAFF	TGTGCCAGCATAGCCCAGCAGTACACTGAAGCTTTCTTT
TRBD1	NA	TRBJ1-1	TRBV19	CASSSRTGGYTEAFF	TGTGCCAGTAGTTCCCGGACAGGGGGGTACACTGAAGCTTTCTTT
TRBD1	NA	TRBJ1-2	TRBV19	CASSIERRDRGAGGYTF	TGTGCCAGTAGTATAGAGAGGCGGGACAGGGGAGCTGGCGGCTACACCTTC
NA	NA	TRBJ2-3	TRBV10-3	CAISDDSPADTQYF	TGTGCCATCAGTGATGACTCGCCGGCAGATACGCAGTATTTT
TRBD1	NA	TRBJ1-1	TRBV5-1	CASSIVQGATTEAFF	TGCGCCAGCAGCATTGTACAGGGGGCGACGACTGAAGCTTTCTTT
TRBD2	NA	TRBJ2-1	TRBV5-4	CASSAGTSGSWSEQFF	TGTGCCAGCAGCGCCGGTACTAGCGGGAGTTGGTCTGAGCAGTTCTTC
NA	NA	TRBJ2-5	TRBV29-1	CSVGGIKETQYF	TGCAGCGTTGGAGGTATCAAAGAGACCCAGTACTTC
NA	NA	TRBJ2-7	TRBV7-8	CASSLVSGSREQYF	TGTGCCAGCAGCTTAGTTTCCGGGAGTCGCGAGCAGTACTTC
TRBD1	NA	TRBJ1-6	TRBV5-1	CASRYTDRGISPLHF	TGCGCCAGCAGGTACACCGACAGGGGGATTTCACCCCTCCACTTT
NA	NA	TRBJ1-2	TRBV6-5	CASIAFYGYTF	TGTGCCAGCATAGCTTTCTATGGCTACACCTTC
TRBD2	NA	TRBJ2-7	TRBV27	CASSFLTVAGTYEQYF	TGTGCCAGCAGTTTTCTGACAGTAGCGGGAACCTACGAGCAGTACTTC
NA	few	TRBJ2-7	TRBV5-1	CASSLGGREQYF	TGCGCCAGCAGCTTGGGGGGGCGCGAGCAGTACTTC
TRBD2	NA	TRBJ2-1	TRBV4-3	CASSQDSGGFGNEQFF	TGCGCCAGCAGCCAGGATAGCGGGGGATTCGGCAATGAGCAGTTCTTC
TRBD1	NA	TRBJ2-1	TRBV5-4	CASSSRDRVSLEQFF	TGTGCCAGCAGCTCCCGGGACAGGGTATCTCTTGAGCAGTTCTTC
NA	NA	TRBJ1-2	TRBV5-1	CASRQSQQNYGYTF	TGCGCCAGCAGGCAATCACAACAAAACTATGGCTACACCTTC
TRBD1	NA	TRBJ2-3	TRBV19	CASSYGTGSLDTQYF	TGTGCCAGTAGCTACGGGACAGGGTCATTAGATACGCAGTATTTT
NA	NA	TRBJ1-4	TRBV6-6	CASRPERGGEKLFF	TGTGCCAGCAGGCCGGAGAGGGGGGGTGAAAAACTGTTTTTT
NA	NA	TRBJ2-7	TRBV28	CASSPRVLYEQYF	TGTGCCAGCAGTCCCCGGGTCTTGTACGAGCAGTACTTC
NA	NA	TRBJ1-2	TRBV29-1	CSVEDQGPTANYGYTF	TGCAGCGTTGAAGATCAGGGTCCTACCGCCAACTATGGCTACACCTTC
TRBD1	NA	TRBJ1-2	TRBV6-5	CASRVTGGDYGYTF	TGTGCCAGCAGGGTTACAGGGGGCGATTATGGCTACACCTTC
TRBD2	NA	TRBJ2-3	TRBV2	CASRRLAGGSTDTQYF	TGTGCCAGCAGGAGGCTAGCGGGGGGTAGCACAGATACGCAGTATTTT
NA	NA	TRBJ1-5	TRBV19	CASKSAASNQPQHF	TGTGCCAGTAAGAGTGCTGCTAGCAATCAGCCCCAGCATTTT
TRBD2	NA	TRBJ2-1	TRBV11-2	CASSLDLRAGGSSYNEQFF	TGTGCCAGCAGCTTAGATCTCCGAGCGGGGGGGAGCTCCTACAATGAGCAGTTCTTC